The present entry profiles one TCR beta chain with its context. Its cognate antigen is unknown. The table came from immunoSEQ multiplex PCR; TCRdb's copy has only in-frame clones and leaves some out. The sample lists about 150,000 clones, 80% to 95% occurring once. These data come from a study of T cell responses to AZD1222 COVID-19 vaccine. Study conclusions and caveats: AZD1222 recipients seropositive at baseline numbered only six. No day 14 peak samples; only post-peak repertoires were characterized. An increase in Spike-specific TCR breadth and depth was observed after two AZD1222 doses. With dominance at 160-218 and 743-854, vaccine-associated CD4 TCRs spanned spike.

The length of the CDR3 is 15 residues. Here the sequenced sample was peripheral blood, taken 28 days after the second AZD1222 dose. The source of this sequence is an adult who received the AZD1222 COVID-19 vaccine. This chain connects TRBV21-1 to TRBJ2-7. TRBV21-1 is recorded as a pseudogene. The CDR3 DNA is TGTGCCAGCAGCAAGGGGGGATCCAGGGGATACGAGCAGTACTTC. Its translation is CASSKGGSRGYEQYF.